The next 21 T cell receptor beta chains were all read from a single sample in a study of T-cell memory formation after mild COVID-19. TCRdb used MiXCR to reprocess the 5' RACE reads, holding one entry per CDR3 protein. Of about 350,000 distinct CDR3 sequences listed, roughly 13% were seen once; the top ten hold 20% to 25%. Material for sequencing was PBMCs or a T cell subset sorted from them (not recorded which). The receptors were gathered from a man between 18 and 29 years old who had mild COVID-19 (a few samples of this study predate the infection). Cell type and time point are not known.

The J gene is TRBJ2-1, the V gene TRBV2, with 9 bases fitting TRBD1. The CDR3 is 15 amino acids. Trimming at V came to 7 bases and at J to 7 bases, leaving 11 bases not matched to a gene. Per germline, CDR1 SNHLY and CDR2 FYNNEI. The CDR3 loop is CASITPGQGGNEQFF. Written as DNA, the CDR3 is TGTGCCAGCATTACCCCGGGACAGGGTGGGAATGAGCAGTTCTTC.

This clonotype was seen a few times. V usage is TRBV11-2 and J usage is TRBJ1-4; possible D gene TRBD1, 5 bases. CDR1 is SGHAT, CDR2 FQNNGV, per germline. Trimming removed 4 bases from V and 7 bases from J, with 19 bases in between. The CDR3 is 16 amino acids. This CDR3 reads CASSSPRGGESEKLFF. The CDR3 coding sequence is TGTGCCAGCAGCTCACCACGTGGAGGGGAAAGTGAAAAACTGTTTTTT.

This chain links TRBV6-5 with TRBJ1-1; 9 bases fit TRBD1. This CDR3 region has 15 residues. Per germline, CDR1 MNHEY and CDR2 SVGAGI. After removal of 4 bases from V and 2 bases from J, the junction contained 5 bases not matched to a gene. CDR3 amino acids: CASSWDRAFNTEAFF. Here the CDR3 DNA reads TGTGCCAGCAGTTGGGACAGGGCTTTTAACACTGAAGCTTTCTTT.

The sample holds a few counts of this clonotype. The CDR3 spells CASSQDPTANYGYTF. Here the CDR3 DNA reads TGCGCCAGCAGCCAAGACCCGACGGCTAACTATGGCTACACCTTC. This sequence joins TRBV4-3 and TRBJ1-2, with D hard to call. CDR1 and CDR2 from the germline V gene are LGHNA and YSLEER. V lost 0 bases and J 0 bases, leaving 8 bases between the germline ends. The CDR3 contains 15 residues.

CDR3 in DNA: TGTGCCAGCAGTGAACTAGGGGGCGAGCAGTACGTC. Encoded protein: CASSELGGEQYV. The chain carries TRBV6-1 and TRBJ2-7, with D perhaps matching TRBD1 (6 bases). Germline values: CDR1 MNHNS, CDR2 SASEGT. The CDR3 sequence is 12 residues long. Trimming removed 2 bases at V and 6 bases at J, with 8 bases between.

This clonotype was seen more than once but under ten times. V and J are TRBV2 and TRBJ2-1; TRBD2 is a possible D gene (6 bases). V shed 7 bases and J shed 3 bases, with 19 bases lying between them. CDR1 is SNHLY, CDR2 FYNNEI, per germline. The CDR3 has 16 residues. The CDR3 DNA sequence: TGTGCCAGCACCGAAGTGGGGGGTGATCTCTACAATGAGCAGTTCTTC. Its translation: CASTEVGGDLYNEQFF.

Details on this clonotype: One base away lies a much larger clone, so this may be a sequencing read error. The chain joins TRBV6-5 to TRBJ1-5; 7 bases agree with TRBD1. V was pared by 9 bases and J by 0 bases, with 11 bases of the junction left unmatched. This CDR3 is built from 16 residues. Germline CDR1 is MNHEY and CDR2 is SVGAGI. CDR3 DNA: TGTGCCAGAAGCGGGGGGACAGCCGATAGCAATCAGCCCCAGCATTTT. This codes for CARSGGTADSNQPQHF.

This clonotype was found a few times. V usage is TRBV5-1 and J usage is TRBJ1-1; no clear D gene. Germline lookup yields CDR1 SGHRS and CDR2 YFSETQ. Trimming cost V 0 bases and J 10 bases, with 16 bases left between them. The CDR3 length is 14 residues. In nucleotides, the CDR3 is TGCGCCAGCAGCTTGGACGCAGGCGGAAGTGGAGCTTTCTTT. Residues: CASSLDAGGSGAFF.

Regarding this clonotype: The junction departs from the called germline gene at one end, perhaps through a read error. V usage is TRBV5-1 and J usage is TRBJ2-3; D call uncertain. There are 14 residues in the CDR3. The V gene's germline CDR1 is SGHRS and CDR2 YFSETQ. CDR3 nucleotides: TGCGCCATCAGCCCTAGACTGAGCACAGATACGCAGTATTTT. Translating it yields CAISPRLSTDTQYF.

This clonotype was observed a handful of times. The J gene is TRBJ2-1, the V gene TRBV14, with D hard to call. Trimming stripped 1 base from V and 4 bases from J, with 8 bases between. The CDR3 spans 14 residues. CDR1 SGHDN and CDR2 FVKESK come from the germline V gene. CDR3 residues: CASSQVTSYNEQFF. The CDR3 DNA reads as TGTGCCAGCAGCCAAGTGACGAGTTACAATGAGCAGTTCTTC.

V gene TRBV3-1 combines with J gene TRBJ2-1; the D gene is possibly TRBD2 (6 bases). Trimming cost V 0 bases and J 0 bases, with 12 bases left between them. Germline CDR1 is LGHDT and CDR2 is YNNKEL (reference sequence). The CDR3 runs to 17 residues. CDR3 sequence reads: CASSQEWGVSSYNEQFF. The DNA for the CDR3 is TGTGCCAGCAGCCAAGAATGGGGGGTGAGCTCCTACAATGAGCAGTTCTTC.

This rearrangement joins TRBV7-2 to TRBJ1-2; D is undetermined. Germline-derived CDR1 and CDR2 are SGHTA and FQGNSA. The germline V and J ends were trimmed by 7 bases and 7 bases, with 16 bases remaining between them. This CDR3 spans 13 amino acids. The CDR3 DNA sequence: TGTGCCAGCACCCCGCCGGGAGAGCGTGGCTACACCTTC. Translated, it gives CASTPPGERGYTF.

The chain employs TRBV12-3 or TRBV12-4 and TRBJ2-1, with a weak D call TRBD1 (5 bases). The CDR3 spans 13 residues. Trimming took 8 bases from V and 7 from J, leaving 15 bases between them. This chain's CDR3 is CASSRQLKNEQFF. The CDR3 region has the DNA TGTGCCAGCTCCAGACAGTTAAAGAATGAGCAGTTCTTC.

This clonotype has more than one count but fewer than ten. The chain is built from TRBV20-1 and TRBJ2-7, with D perhaps given as TRBD1 or TRBD2 (6 bases each). This CDR3 has 13 amino acids. CDR1 is DFQATT and CDR2 is SNEGSKA in the germline V gene (reference sequence). Deletions cut 6 bases from V and 0 bases from J, with 12 bases between. CDR3 protein: CSAIKGGSYEQYV. Here the CDR3 DNA reads TGCAGTGCGATAAAGGGGGGCTCCTACGAGCAGTACGTC.

This clonotype was counted a few times. The chain employs TRBV5-1 and TRBJ2-3; tentative D call: TRBD2 (6 bases). This CDR3 region has 17 residues. V was pared by 0 bases and J by 6 bases, with 20 bases between. Germline lookup yields CDR1 SGHRS and CDR2 YFSETQ. The CDR3 reads CASSLGGWRDPHDTQYF. DNA of the CDR3: TGCGCCAGCAGCTTGGGTGGTTGGCGGGATCCTCACGATACGCAGTATTTT.

The V and J genes are TRBV7-9 and TRBJ1-2, with D unresolved. The CDR3 runs 15 residues. Germline values: CDR1 SEHNR, CDR2 FQNEAQ (reference sequence). Trimming stripped 5 bases from V and 5 bases from J, with 18 bases between. The CDR3 sequence is CASSPEGRSMYGYTF. CDR3 DNA sequence: TGTGCCAGCAGCCCCGAGGGAAGGTCCATGTATGGCTACACCTTC.

The genes are TRBV7-9 and TRBJ2-7; weak D call: TRBD2 (6 bases). Trimming took 5 bases from V and 3 from J, leaving 14 bases between them. Germline CDR1 reads SEHNR; CDR2 reads FQNEAQ (reference sequence). This CDR3 is 14 amino acids long. CDR3 in DNA: TGTGCCAGCAGCCGCCTGGGTAGCGGCTACGAGCAGTACTTC. Translation gives CASSRLGSGYEQYF.

A few counts support this clonotype. V gene TRBV20-1 combines with J gene TRBJ2-3; 7 bases line up with TRBD2. V lost 2 bases to trimming and J lost 6 bases; unmatched junction nucleotides: 8. The CDR3 spans 14 residues. The germline V gene has CDR1 DFQATT and CDR2 SNEGSKA (reference sequence). This CDR3 is CSARKAGTTDTQYF. CDR3 sequence (DNA): TGCAGTGCTAGAAAAGCCGGGACTACGGATACGCAGTATTTT.

V gene TRBV6-2 or TRBV6-3 combines with J gene TRBJ2-5, with a weak D call TRBD1 (6 bases). The CDR3 runs 15 residues. Germline V gene data show CDR1 as MNHEY and CDR2 as SVGEGT. With 2 bases removed from V and 1 base from J, the gap between germline ends came to 11 bases. The CDR3 is CASSYDDRSQETQYF. CDR3 in DNA: TGTGCCAGCAGTTACGACGACAGGTCCCAAGAGACCCAGTACTTC.

This clonotype was observed many times. The chain combines TRBV12-3 or TRBV12-4 with TRBJ2-3; 7 positions agree with TRBD2. This CDR3 has 14 amino acids. J lost 6 bases, V lost 7 bases, and 10 bases had no gene match. The CDR3 sequence: CASTWVLALDTQYF. CDR3 coding DNA: TGTGCCAGCACCTGGGTACTAGCGCTTGATACGCAGTATTTT.

This clonotype was recorded many times. The chain recombines TRBV12-3 or TRBV12-4 with TRBJ2-1; D tentatively reads TRBD1 or TRBD2 (5 bases each). The CDR3 is 15 residues long. Trimming removed 4 bases at V and 0 bases at J, with 10 bases between. The CDR3 is CASSYGTDSYNEQFF. DNA of the CDR3: TGTGCCAGCAGTTATGGGACCGACTCCTACAATGAGCAGTTCTTC.